The source of this T cell receptor beta chain is a study of CD8+CD57+ T cells in acquired aplastic anemia. Points from the study as a whole: The study found no significant CD8+ Simpson's diversity difference between patients and controls. Roughly 30 CD8+ CDR3 sequences occurred in both the patients and the controls.

Only patients with CD8+CD57+ cell expansion on flow cytometry were chosen for sequencing. Researchers used genomic DNA as the template to profile TCR beta VDJ and CDR3. TCRdb independently ran MiXCR on the reads; one entry per CDR3 protein. The data hold 310,000 or so distinct CDR3 sequences, with about three fifths observed a single time. This CDR3 has 16 residues. The germline V gene encodes CDR1 KGHDR and CDR2 SFDVKD. Losses at the gene ends were 4 bases for V and 5 bases for J; bases not matched to a gene: 8. This clonotype was counted ten times or more. The target antigen is unknown. The chain uses TRBV24-1 and TRBJ2-5, with 11 bases that match TRBD1. The TCR sequence derives from a human donor with aplastic anemia. The sample consisted of sorted CD4+, CD8+, or CD8+CD57+ T cells (not recorded which) from PBMCs. CDR3: CATSELWTGGRETQYF. The CDR3 DNA reads as TGTGCCACCAGTGAACTTTGGACAGGGGGCCGGGAGACCCAGTACTTC.